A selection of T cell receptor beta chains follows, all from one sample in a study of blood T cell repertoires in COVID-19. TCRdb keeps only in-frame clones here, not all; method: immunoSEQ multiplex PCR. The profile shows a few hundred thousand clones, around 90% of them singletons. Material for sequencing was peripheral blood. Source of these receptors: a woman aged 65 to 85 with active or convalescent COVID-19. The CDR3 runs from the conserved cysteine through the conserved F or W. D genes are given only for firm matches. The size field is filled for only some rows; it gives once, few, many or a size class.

TGTGCCAGCTCACCTCCTATCACGAATGAGCAGTTCTTC,CASSPPITNEQFF,TRBV18,-,TRBJ2-1,-
TGTGCCAGCAGCCAACATCAGGGGGCAGGAGAGACCCAGTACTTC,CASSQHQGAGETQYF,TRBV3-1/TRBV3-2,-,TRBJ2-5,TRBD1
TGTGCCAGCAGCCCGACAGGGAGTGGGTGGACAGATACGCAGTATTTT,CASSPTGSGWTDTQYF,TRBV7-9,-,TRBJ2-3,TRBD1
TGTGCCAGCAGCGACTGGGGGGGTGGCTACACCTTC,CASSDWGGGYTF,TRBV9,-,TRBJ1-2,-
TGCGCCAGCAGTGAGGTTGGGACATTTGGTCAGCCCCAGCATTTT,CASSEVGTFGQPQHF,TRBV10-2,-,TRBJ1-5,-
TGTGCCAGCAGCCCCCCAGGGCAGGGGCACGGGGAGCTGTTTTTT,CASSPPGQGHGELFF,TRBV7-9,-,TRBJ2-2,-
TGTGCCATCAGTGAGTCGGCAGGGGTAAAGGGCGAAAAACTGTTTTTT,CAISESAGVKGEKLFF,TRBV10-3,-,TRBJ1-4,-
TGTGCCAGCAGCCAAGGGATCCAGGGTGCGAACACTGAAGCTTTCTTT,CASSQGIQGANTEAFF,TRBV3-1/TRBV3-2,-,TRBJ1-1,-
TGTGCCAGTCGGGGACAGGGGGCGGACACTGAAGCTTTCTTT,CASRGQGADTEAFF,TRBV19,-,TRBJ1-1,TRBD1
TGTGCCAGCAGCCAGGACGGGATTACCGGGGAGCTGTTTTTT,CASSQDGITGELFF,TRBV7-3,-,TRBJ2-2,-
TGTGCCAGCAGGTGGTCCCGTGGCTGGAGGAGCGGCTACACCTTC,CASRWSRGWRSGYTF,TRBV6-5,-,TRBJ1-2,-
TGTGCCAGCAGTTACTCGACTCTGGGGGGCACCGGGGAGCTGTTTTTT,CASSYSTLGGTGELFF,TRBV6-5,-,TRBJ2-2,-
TGTGCTAGTGCCCAGGGGTCCGAGATTTCACCCCTCCACTTT,CASAQGSEISPLHF,TRBV12-5,-,TRBJ1-6,-
TGTGCCAGCTCCCCCCAAAGGGACAGGCCAGCTTTCTTT,CASSPQRDRPAFF,TRBV18,-,TRBJ1-1,TRBD1
TGTGCCAGCAGCCAGAACTTGAACACTGAAGCTTTCTTT,CASSQNLNTEAFF,TRBV6-2/TRBV6-3,-,TRBJ1-1,-
TGTGCCAGCACCGCTGGAGGGGGCCGGCCCCACACTGAAGCTTTCTTT,CASTAGGGRPHTEAFF,TRBV21-1,-,TRBJ1-1,-
TGTGCCAGCAGTACACAGGGAACCCATCAGCCCCAGCATTTT,CASSTQGTHQPQHF,TRBV6-2/TRBV6-3,-,TRBJ1-5,-
TGTGCCAGTAGTATGGGGCCGATCTCTGGAAACACCATATATTTT,CASSMGPISGNTIYF,TRBV19,-,TRBJ1-3,-
TGTGCCAGCTCATCAGGGTCCGAAGAGACCCAGTACTTC,CASSSGSEETQYF,TRBV18,few,TRBJ2-5,-
TGTGCCAGCAGCTTAAGGGGGCTGGGGGAGACCCAGTACTTC,CASSLRGLGETQYF,TRBV7-8,-,TRBJ2-5,TRBD1
TGCGCCAGCAGTGCCGAGACTAGCGGGGGGGCCAAAGATACGCAGTATTTT,CASSAETSGGAKDTQYF,TRBV10-1,-,TRBJ2-3,TRBD2
TGCGCCAGCAGCTTATGGGACAGGGGCGAGCAGTACTTC,CASSLWDRGEQYF,TRBV5-1,-,TRBJ2-7,TRBD1
TGTGCCAGCAGCTCTGACAGGGGCTTCTATGGCTACACCTTC,CASSSDRGFYGYTF,TRBV11-2,-,TRBJ1-2,TRBD1
TGTGCCAGCAGTGACGTAGGAGCCAACACTGAAGCTTTCTTT,CASSDVGANTEAFF,TRBV6-1,-,TRBJ1-1,-
TGTGCCAGCAGCCCGAGCTATGGTAGCACTGAAGCTTTCTTT,CASSPSYGSTEAFF,TRBV7-2,-,TRBJ1-1,-
TGTGCCAGCAGCTTAACCGACAGCTTGGATGGCTACACCTTC,CASSLTDSLDGYTF,TRBV11-2,few,TRBJ1-2,-
TGCAGTGCTGGGAGGACCTACGAGCAGTACTTC,CSAGRTYEQYF,TRBV20-1,-,TRBJ2-7,-
TGTGCCAGCAGCCTCGCGGCCGGGGAGCTGTTTTTT,CASSLAAGELFF,TRBV27,-,TRBJ2-2,-
TGTGCCAGCGCGAGGTTCTCTGGGGCCAACGTCCTGACTTTC,CASARFSGANVLTF,TRBV11-2,-,TRBJ2-6,-
TGTGCCATCAGCCCGGGACTCAATGAGCAGTTCTTC,CAISPGLNEQFF,TRBV10-3,few,TRBJ2-1,-
TGTGCCAGCGCACCCCCCCCTTCTAGCGGGGGGGATGGGGTCGGGGAGCTGTTTTTT,CASAPPPSSGGDGVGELFF,TRBV27,-,TRBJ2-2,TRBD2
TGTGCCACCATGGGGACAGCTTACTCTGGAAACACCATATATTTT,CATMGTAYSGNTIYF,TRBV6-5,-,TRBJ1-3,TRBD1
TGTGCCAGTAGTATGGGGCGACAGTACCAAGAGACCCAGTACTTC,CASSMGRQYQETQYF,TRBV19,-,TRBJ2-5,-
TGCAGCGCATCCGGGACAGGGATGAACACTGAAGCTTTCTTT,CSASGTGMNTEAFF,TRBV29-1,-,TRBJ1-1,TRBD1
TGTGCCAGCAGGTACGACAGGGAACCATCCTACGAGCAGTACTTC,CASRYDREPSYEQYF,TRBV6-5,-,TRBJ2-7,TRBD1
TGTGCCAGCAGTGATCTTATCCTCTATGGCTACACCTTC,CASSDLILYGYTF,TRBV6-1,-,TRBJ1-2,-